A single sample gave rise to the 15 T cell receptor beta chains below, sequenced in a study of vaccination effects on CD4 cells after COVID-19. Viral peptide pool expansion of antigen-specific CD4+ T cells preceded sequencing in the ViraFEST assay. The culture ran for 10 days before CD4+ T cells were isolated. PCR showed that the person got SARS-CoV-2 infection at some point between March and December 2020. Their recognized antigens are unknown. Clones were sequenced by immunoSEQ multiplex PCR, and TCRdb holds only the in-frame ones, with some missing. The sample has 35,000 to 40,000 clones; around 69% are singletons. The specimen was CD4+ T cells from PBMCs cultured with HCoV-NL63 spike peptides, collected before COVID-19 vaccination. Receptor source: a human donor who had a prior SARS-CoV-2 infection.

This sequence joins TRBV5-1 and TRBJ2-7; D not resolved. The V gene lost 2 bases and the J gene lost 3 bases, with 12 bases spanning the gap. The CDR3 length is 14 residues. The germline CDR1 and CDR2 sequences are SGHRS and YFSETQ. The CDR3 DNA reads TGCGCCAGCAGCTTACGCCTGAATTACTACGAGCAGTACTTC. It codes for CASSLRLNYYEQYF.

CDR3 sequence (DNA): TGTGCCAGCAGAACCTCTAAGGCAGGAGGGTTTTATGAAAAACTGTTTTTT. This encodes CASRTSKAGGFYEKLFF. The genes are TRBV2 and TRBJ1-4; D unresolved. The germline CDR1 and CDR2 sequences are SNHLY and FYNNEI. The CDR3 runs to 17 residues. With 6 bases removed from V and 6 bases from J, the gap between germline ends came to 23 bases.

This clone was counted only a few times. The J gene is TRBJ2-3, the V gene TRBV5-1; the match to TRBD2 covers 8 bases. CDR1 is SGHRS and CDR2 is YFSETQ in the germline V gene. This CDR3 has 15 residues. The ends lost 1 base at V and 2 bases at J; junction bases unmatched: 3. Written as DNA, the CDR3 is TGCGCCAGCAGCTTGCTTAGCGGGGACACAGATACGCAGTATTTT. This sequence encodes CASSLLSGDTDTQYF.

This rearrangement joins TRBV6-5 to TRBJ2-1; D not certain. Per germline, CDR1 MNHEY and CDR2 SVGAGI. The V and J ends lost 0 bases and 6 bases respectively, with 9 bases between them. The CDR3 has 14 residues. Here the CDR3 reads CASSYSSSINEQFF. The CDR3 DNA sequence: TGTGCCAGCAGTTACTCATCATCCATCAATGAGCAGTTCTTC.

This clone was detected once. The chain carries TRBV5-4 and TRBJ1-2; possibly TRBD1 for D (6 bases). V lost 2 bases and J lost 8, with 13 bases in between. The CDR3 totals 13 residues. CDR1 and CDR2 (germline): SGHNT, YYREEE (reference sequence). The CDR3 region is CASSFSGARGYTF. CDR3 DNA sequence: TGTGCCAGCAGCTTCTCGGGGGCCCGGGGCTACACCTTC. Full variable domain (remainder filled in from reference TRBV5-4 and TRBJ1-2): ETGVTQSPTHLIKTRGQQVTLRCSSQSGHNTVSWYQQALGQGPQFIFQYYREEENGRGNFPPRFSGLQFPNYSSELNVNALELDDSALYLCASSFSGARGYTFGSGTRLTVV.

Only a few counts were recorded for this clone. V and J are TRBV5-6 and TRBJ2-3, with D uncertain. Germline lookup yields CDR1 SGHDT and CDR2 YYEEEE. The CDR3 runs to 16 residues. V lost 0 bases and J lost 3, with 14 bases in between. This CDR3 reads CASSLVLLSPTDTQYF. The CDR3 DNA is TGTGCCAGCAGCTTGGTCCTCTTAAGCCCTACAGATACGCAGTATTTT.

The CDR3 coding sequence is TGTGCCAGCCTAGGGACAGCGAACACTGAAGCTTTCTTT. Residues: CASLGTANTEAFF. The chain joins TRBV2 to TRBJ1-1, with 7 positions matching TRBD1. Germline values: CDR1 SNHLY, CDR2 FYNNEI. The CDR3 is made up of 13 amino acids. V trimming: 8 bases; J trimming: 1 base; junction bases outside the gene matches: 4.

This clone was counted only a few times. This chain connects TRBV5-1 to TRBJ1-4; D might be TRBD1 (6 bases). Germline lookup yields CDR1 SGHRS and CDR2 YFSETQ. Deletions cut 4 bases from V and 5 bases from J, with 9 bases between. The CDR3 consists of 13 residues. This CDR3 reads CASSTGQNEKLFF. The CDR3, as DNA: TGCGCCAGCAGCACAGGACAGAATGAAAAACTGTTTTTT.

V is TRBV9 and J is TRBJ2-1; D unresolved. Germline CDR1 reads SGDLS; CDR2 reads YYNGEE. V lost 1 base and J lost 6, with 5 bases in between. This CDR3 has 12 residues. CDR3 in amino acids: CASSVSANEQFF. The CDR3 region has the DNA TGTGCCAGCAGCGTATCCGCCAATGAGCAGTTCTTC.

The gene calls are TRBV4-1 and TRBJ1-1, with D uncertain. Germline lookup yields CDR1 MGHRA and CDR2 YSYEKL. The V end lost 4 bases, the J end lost 5 bases, and 17 bases lay between the germline ends. This CDR3 comprises 15 residues. DNA of the CDR3: TGCGCCAGCAGCCCCTGGGAGGGTCGGTTGACTGAAGCTTTCTTT. It is translated as CASSPWEGRLTEAFF.

The chain links TRBV5-4 to TRBJ1-1, with 7 bases aligning to TRBD1. The CDR3 consists of 14 residues. The V segment lost 4 bases and the J segment 1 base; nucleotides outside the gene matches: 4. Germline lookup yields CDR1 SGHNT and CDR2 YYREEE (reference sequence). The CDR3 DNA follows: TGTGCCAGCAGCACGGGACAGACGAACACTGAAGCTTTCTTT. Residues: CASSTGQTNTEAFF.

V usage is TRBV5-1 and J usage is TRBJ1-1; TRBD1 aligns across 8 bases. The length of the CDR3 is 15 residues. After removal of 3 bases from V and 0 bases from J, the junction contained 4 bases not matched to a gene. Germline V gene lookup returns CDR1 SGHRS and CDR2 YFSETQ. CDR3 protein: CASSYQDRVNTEAFF. The CDR3 nucleotides read TGCGCCAGCAGCTATCAGGACAGGGTGAACACTGAAGCTTTCTTT.

V is TRBV7-2 and J is TRBJ1-5; 11 nucleotides agree with TRBD1. The V segment lost 5 bases and the J segment 6 bases; nucleotides outside the gene matches: 3. Looked up from germline, CDR1 is SGHTA and CDR2 is FQGNSA. The CDR3 is 14 residues long. The CDR3 loop is CASSRTGGVQPQHF. Written as DNA, the CDR3 is TGTGCCAGCAGCCGGACAGGGGGCGTTCAGCCCCAGCATTTT. The whole variable domain, filled in from reference TRBV7-2 and TRBJ1-5, reads GAGVSQSPSNKVTEKGKDVELRCDPISGHTALYWYRQSLGQGLEFLIYFQGNSAPDKSGLPSDRFSAERTGGSVSTLTIQRTQQEDSAVYLCASSRTGGVQPQHFGDGTRLSIL.

The chain couples TRBV7-2 to TRBJ2-7, with TRBD1 matching 9 bases. Per germline, CDR1 SGHTA and CDR2 FQGNSA. The CDR3 spans 13 residues. V dropped 5 bases and J dropped 5; count of bases not matched to a gene: 4. CDR3 coding DNA: TGTGCCAGCAGCAGGGACAGGGCCCACGAGCAGTACTTC. Translation: CASSRDRAHEQYF.

The chain uses TRBV5-4 and TRBJ2-2; possibly TRBD1 or TRBD2 for D (5 bases each). CDR3 size: 14 residues. CDR1 SGHNT and CDR2 YYREEE come from the germline V gene (reference sequence). The germline V and J ends were trimmed by 6 bases and 4 bases, with 13 bases remaining between them. CDR3: CASTRDVGTGELFF. Here the CDR3 DNA reads TGTGCCAGCACCCGGGACGTCGGCACCGGGGAGCTGTTTTTT.